These T cell receptor beta chains were read from a single sample in a study of CD4 and CD8 cells across lung adenocarcinoma regions. From the PCR reads, TCRdb called clonotypes with MiXCR, one entry per CDR3 protein. Of 7,000 to 9,500 distinct CDR3 sequences in the sample, over 40% were seen once. Sequencing was carried out using CD8+ T cells from the center of a lung tumor. These receptors were taken from a male donor with lung adenocarcinoma. The CD4 and CD8 labels of this study may be unreliable. The CDR3 runs from the conserved cysteine through the conserved F or W. Each record gives: CDR3 protein, CDR3 DNA, J gene, V gene, clone size, D gene. The D gene is left open where the match is weak. Size is stated for part of the rows, as once, few or many counts, or as a class when the clone is expanded.

CASSWVGARDTQYF | TGTGCCAGCAGCTGGGTGGGGGCCAGAGATACGCAGTATTTT | TRBJ2-3 | TRBV7-2 | NA | NA
CASSAGGGPYNEQFF | TGTGCCAGCAGTGCCGGCGGAGGACCCTACAATGAGCAGTTCTTC | TRBJ2-1 | TRBV6-1 | NA | NA
CASSLSGTILTGELFF | TGTGCCAGCAGTTTATCCGGGACTATACTAACCGGGGAGCTGTTTTTT | TRBJ2-2 | TRBV27 | NA | TRBD2
CASSELLGLQFF | TGTGCCAGCAGTGAACTGCTGGGTTTGCAGTTCTTC | TRBJ2-1 | TRBV6-1 | many | NA
CASSSVADSTDTQYF | TGTGCCAGCAGTAGCGTAGCGGATAGCACAGATACGCAGTACTTT | TRBJ2-3 | TRBV6-1 | NA | NA
CASREGGGPSTDTQYF | TGTGCCAGCAGGGAGGGGGGGGGACCGAGCACAGATACCCAGTACTTC | TRBJ2-5 | TRBV6-1 | NA | NA
CATGLIATDTQYF | TGTGCCACGGGGCTAATAGCCACAGATACGCAGTACTTC | TRBJ2-7 | TRBV10-3 | NA | NA
CASSVGLGPQETQYF | TGTGCCAGCAGCGTCGGATTGGGGCCACAAGAGACCCAGTACTTC | TRBJ2-5 | TRBV9 | many | NA
CASRGRGGTYEQYF | TGTGCCAGCAGAGGGCGGGGGGGCACTTACGAGCAGTACTTC | TRBJ2-7 | TRBV6-1 | NA | TRBD2
CASSYTTGQVAEQYF | TGTGCCAGCAGTTACACAACAGGACAGGTCGCCGAGCAGTACTTC | TRBJ2-7 | TRBV6-5 | NA | TRBD1
CASSLQLSLGNEQFF | TGTGCCAGCAGCTTACAGCTCTCGCTAGGGAATGAGCAGTTCTTC | TRBJ2-1 | TRBV7-2 | NA | NA
CASSPESGRLYNEQFF | TGTGCCAGCAGTCCCGAAAGCGGGAGGTTATACAATGAGCAGTTCTTC | TRBJ2-1 | TRBV12-3/TRBV12-4 | few | TRBD2
CASRDGTGAAQYF | TGTGCCAGCAGGGACGGGACAGGGGCGGCCCAGTACTTC | TRBJ2-5 | TRBV6-1 | NA | TRBD1
CASSLEGGNLAFF | TGTGCCAGCAGCTTGGAAGGGGGCAACTTAGCTTTCTTT | TRBJ1-1 | TRBV5-8 | NA | TRBD1
CASSEDPGGATEAFF | TGTGCCAGCAGTGAAGACCCAGGGGGGGCAACTGAAGCTTTCTTT | TRBJ1-1 | TRBV6-1 | many | TRBD1
CASSEGLVRGYNEQFF | TGTGCCAGCAGTGAAGGTTTGGTTCGAGGGTACAATGAGCAGTTCTTC | TRBJ2-1 | TRBV6-1 | NA | NA
CASSQRQGTAFF | TGTGCCAGCAGCCAGAGACAGGGGACAGCTTTCTTT | TRBJ1-1 | TRBV11-3 | NA | TRBD1
CAGGLGGRDQETQYF | TGCGCCGGCGGGCTCGGGGGCCGAGACCAAGAGACCCAGTATTTC | TRBJ2-5 | TRBV10-1 | NA | NA
CASSVMSGGFQETQYF | TGTGCCAGCAGCGTAATGAGCGGGGGTTTCCAAGAGACCCAGTACTTC | TRBJ2-5 | TRBV9 | NA | TRBD2
CASSEATATSYEQYF | TGCGCCAGCAGCGAGGCTACGGCCACGTCCTACGAGCAGTACTTC | TRBJ2-7 | TRBV10-2 | NA | NA
CASRGLQSTNIQYF | TGTGCCAGCAGGGGACTTCAGAGTACCAACATTCAGTACTTC | TRBJ2-4 | TRBV27 | few | NA
CAWDRGGGTEAFF | TGTGCCTGGGATCGTGGGGGCGGAACTGAAGCTTTCTTT | TRBJ1-1 | TRBV30 | NA | NA
CASRTGSYEQYF | TGTGCCAGCCGGACAGGGTCGTACGAGCAGTACTTC | TRBJ2-7 | TRBV6-1 | NA | TRBD1
CASSLDPQGDTQYF | TGTGCCAGCAGTTTAGACCCCCAGGGGGATACGCAGTATTTT | TRBJ2-3 | TRBV12-3/TRBV12-4 | once | NA
CASSQTDSGSTDTQYF | TGCGCCAGCAGCCAGACGGATAGCGGTAGCACAGATACGCAGTATTTT | TRBJ2-3 | TRBV4-1 | many | NA
CASSSHEAGRVNEQFF | TGTGCCAGCAGTTCCCACGAAGCGGGGAGAGTAAATGAGCAGTTCTTC | TRBJ2-1 | TRBV27 | NA | TRBD2
CASSPPVVDTQYF | TGTGCCAGCAGCCCACCCGTTGTAGATACGCAGTATTTT | TRBJ2-3 | TRBV11-3 | many | NA
CATRDIRYEQYF | TGTGCCACCCGGGACATCCGCTACGAGCAGTACTTC | TRBJ2-7 | TRBV6-5 | few | NA
CASSLVGREQETQYF | TGTGCCAGCAGTCTAGTCGGGCGTGAACAAGAGACCCAGTACTTC | TRBJ2-5 | TRBV6-5 | few | NA
CASSLGRGFYEQYF | TGTGCCAGCAGTTTAGGGAGGGGCTTCTACGAGCAGTACTTC | TRBJ2-7 | TRBV27 | NA | TRBD2
CASSLGRGLAGDGFF | TGTGCCAGCAGCTTAGGTCGTGGACTAGCGGGAGACGGGTTCTTC | TRBJ2-5 | TRBV11-3 | NA | TRBD2
CASSQTSSGELFF | TGTGCCAGCAGCCAGACTAGCTCCGGGGAGCTGTTTTTT | TRBJ2-2 | TRBV7-2 | once | TRBD2
CASSYQTGAGELFF | TGTGCTAGCAGCTACCAGACAGGGGCCGGGGAGCTGTTTTTT | TRBJ2-2 | TRBV7-7 | few | TRBD1